This T cell receptor beta chain was recorded in a study of blood T cell repertoires in COVID-19. Study context: Collection of acute and convalescent COVID-19 samples took place in the United States, Italy and Spain. From T cells, B-cell-depleted T cells, or PBMCs came the material, which was cDNA or gDNA.

In the source study's methods: By means of reference gene primer amplification, nucleated cell counts were estimated. The protocol was immunoSEQ multiplex PCR, while the TCRdb copy is restricted to in-frame clones and leaves out a portion. V and J calls and clone size are given by that table; D and trimming were obtained from the DNA. Of hundreds of thousands of clones in the sample, 65% to 90% are singletons; the top ten hold approximately 7%. The sequenced material came from peripheral blood. This sequence originates from a woman between 50 and 59 years old with acute or convalescent COVID-19.

The CDR3 is CASSRTSGNEQFF. The DNA for the CDR3 is TGTGCCAGCAGTCGGACTAGCGGGAATGAGCAGTTCTTC. The chain links TRBV6-6 to TRBJ2-1; 11 nucleotides agree with TRBD2. The trim removed 5 bases at V and 7 bases at J, leaving 1 base unmatched. The CDR3 sequence is 13 residues long. In germline, CDR1 is MNHNY, CDR2 SVGAGI (reference sequence).